Presented here are 8 T cell receptor beta chains from one specimen sequenced in a study of blood T cell repertoires in COVID-19. Using immunoSEQ multiplex PCR, the repertoire was profiled, and TCRdb retains in-frame clones only, with some absent. The sample lists fewer than 300,000 clones, about 88% seen once, with over 1.3% in the top ten. The sequenced material came from peripheral blood. The receptors come from a human donor with COVID-19, enrolled during active disease. The donor label of this sample is uncertain.

The genes are TRBV3-1 (or the pseudogene TRBV3-2) and TRBJ1-4; D not resolved. V dropped 6 bases and J dropped 6 bases, with 14 bases sitting between them. The CDR3 loop spans 14 amino acids. Germline CDR1 is LGHDT and CDR2 is YNNKEL (reference sequence). The CDR3 loop reads CASSNSRIDEKLFF. CDR3 nucleotide sequence: TGTGCCAGCAGTAACTCGCGGATCGATGAAAAACTGTTTTTT.

The chain combines TRBV14 with TRBJ2-7; TRBD2 agrees at 7 bases. This CDR3 region has 14 residues. The J segment lost 0 bases and the V segment lost 4 bases, leaving 3 bases of the junction unmatched. From germline, CDR1 is SGHDN and CDR2 FVKESK. Written as DNA, the CDR3 is TGTGCCAGCAGCCTGGGAGGGTCCTCCTACGAGCAGTACTTC. Encoded protein: CASSLGGSSYEQYF.

The chain employs TRBV15 and TRBJ2-7, with a weak D call TRBD1 (5 bases). Germline V gene sequence: CDR1 LNHNV, CDR2 YYDKDF (reference sequence). The length of the CDR3 is 14 residues. The V end lost 0 bases, the J end lost 4 bases, and 10 bases lay between the germline ends. As DNA, the CDR3 is TGTGCCACCAGCAGAGAGCAGGGCCCATACGAGCAGTACTTC. Protein: CATSREQGPYEQYF.

The V call is TRBV5-1, the J call TRBJ2-7, with TRBD1 identical over 8 bases. The germline V gene has CDR1 SGHRS and CDR2 YFSETQ. Trimming took 3 bases from V and 0 from J; bases not matched to a gene: 5. The CDR3 has 15 residues. The CDR3 DNA sequence: TGCGCCAGCAGCTCGTGGACAGGGCTCTCCTACGAGCAGTACTTC. It encodes CASSSWTGLSYEQYF. Full variable domain (outside the CDR3, taken from reference TRBV5-1 and TRBJ2-7): KAGVTQTPRYLIKTRGQQVTLSCSPISGHRSVSWYQQTPGQGLQFLFEYFSETQRNKGNFPGRFSGRQFSNSRSEMNVSTLELGDSALYLCASSSWTGLSYEQYFGPGTRLTVT.

The V gene is TRBV5-6, the J gene TRBJ2-7, with TRBD1 identical over 9 bases. Trimming cost V 4 bases and J 9 bases; bases outside gene matches: 14. Germline values: CDR1 SGHDT, CDR2 YYEEEE. The CDR3 is made up of 15 amino acids. CDR3 sequence (DNA): TGTGCCAGCAGCCCTGGGGGGACAGGGACCCTCGGGCAGTACTTC. This translates into CASSPGGTGTLGQYF.

This clone has just one count. The rearrangement uses TRBV5-1 and TRBJ2-3, with TRBD2 matching 11 bases. This CDR3 comprises 16 residues. With 4 bases clipped from V and 0 bases from J, the junction kept 4 bases outside the gene matches. Germline V gene sequence: CDR1 SGHRS, CDR2 YFSETQ. In nucleotides, the CDR3 is TGCGCCAGCAGCCCGGGACTAGCGGAGAGCACAGATACGCAGTATTTT. Residues: CASSPGLAESTDTQYF. The full variable domain, completed using reference TRBV5-1 and TRBJ2-3, is KAGVTQTPRYLIKTRGQQVTLSCSPISGHRSVSWYQQTPGQGLQFLFEYFSETQRNKGNFPGRFSGRQFSNSRSEMNVSTLELGDSALYLCASSPGLAESTDTQYFGPGTRLTVL.

This clone was counted a single time. The rearrangement uses TRBV12-2 and TRBJ2-3; no DNA check was done on the table's D call, TRBD2. TRBV12-2 counts as a pseudogene. This CDR3 has 17 residues. For the CDR3, the DNA is TGTGCAAGTCGCCCTGGGACTAGCGGGATTGGGACAGATACGCAGTATTTT. Amino acid sequence: CASRPGTSGIGTDTQYF.

J is TRBJ1-4 and V is TRBV27, with D possibly matching TRBD1 (5 bases). The V gene lost 5 bases and the J gene lost 7 bases, with 23 bases spanning the gap. Germline values: CDR1 MNHEY, CDR2 SMNVEV (reference sequence). The CDR3 has 17 residues. CDR3 DNA: TGTGCCAGCAGTCCGGGCAGGTCCATGCTAGGGGTTGAAAAACTGTTTTTT. Translated, it gives CASSPGRSMLGVEKLFF.